This T cell receptor beta chain was documented in a study of T cell responses to AZD1222 COVID-19 vaccine. Study information: The study pooled second doses at about 4 or about 12 weeks.

Libraries were prepared by immunoSEQ multiplex PCR; TCRdb keeps only in-frame clonotypes and omits some of them. The table includes approximately 200,000 clones, almost 95% detected once. This CDR3 contains 16 residues. V lost 2 bases and J lost 7; bases outside the gene matches: 6. Looked up from germline, CDR1 is GTSNPN and CDR2 is SVGIG (reference sequence). Notes on the study in general: Donors were largely white British and mainly female; clonal diversity was possibly underestimated.

As for this clone: Its antigen is not identified.

The sequence was collected from an adult in good health. The chain links TRBV30 to TRBJ2-2; 14 nucleotides line up with TRBD2. The material sequenced was peripheral blood, taken on day 0 of AZD1222 vaccination. The CDR3 coding sequence is TGTGCCTGGAGTCCAGGACTAGCGGGAGGAGGCGGGGAGCTGTTTTTT. Its translation: CAWSPGLAGGGGELFF.